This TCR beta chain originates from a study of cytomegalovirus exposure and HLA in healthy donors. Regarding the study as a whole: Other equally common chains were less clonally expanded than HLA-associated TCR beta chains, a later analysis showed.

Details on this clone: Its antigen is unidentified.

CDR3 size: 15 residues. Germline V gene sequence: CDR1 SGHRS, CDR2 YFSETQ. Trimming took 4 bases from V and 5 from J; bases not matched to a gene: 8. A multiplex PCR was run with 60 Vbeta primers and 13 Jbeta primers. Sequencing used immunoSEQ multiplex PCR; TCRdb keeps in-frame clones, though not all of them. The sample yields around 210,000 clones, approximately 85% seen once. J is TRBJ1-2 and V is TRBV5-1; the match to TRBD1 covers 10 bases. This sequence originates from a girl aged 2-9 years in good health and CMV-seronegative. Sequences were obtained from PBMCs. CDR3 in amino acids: CASSPRQGARYGYTF. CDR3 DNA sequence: TGCGCCAGCAGCCCCCGACAGGGGGCGCGGTATGGCTACACCTTC. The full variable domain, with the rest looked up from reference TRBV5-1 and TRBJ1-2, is KAGVTQTPRYLIKTRGQQVTLSCSPISGHRSVSWYQQTPGQGLQFLFEYFSETQRNKGNFPGRFSGRQFSNSRSEMNVSTLELGDSALYLCASSPRQGARYGYTFGSGTRLTVV.